These 10 T cell receptor beta chains share one sample of origin, sequenced in a study of persistence of HIV-infected CD4 T cells (dated by TCRdb to about 2020). The immunoSEQ hsTCRB assay version 4, run in survey mode, was used to sequence TCRbeta repertoires from genomic DNA. Sourced from immuneACCESS, this table was stored by TCRdb with only in-frame sequences that have V and J called. A share of the clones is absent; for the studies checked, an unresolved V gene accounts for under half, and the remainder has no known explanation. The sample table lists just under 20,000 clones, 70% to 80% of them with a count of one. Clones ranked in the top ten supply almost 7% of the sample. The meaning of the sample's treatment or condition label: suppressive antiretroviral therapy. Cells were stimulated with lysates of CMV-infected fibroblasts at roughly 11 ug/mL. Sorting of responding CD4+ T cells was based on upregulation of both CD40 ligand and CD69.

Antigens of these TCRs are unknown. The sample was CD4+ T cells sorted from PBMCs after roughly 19-hour stimulation, taken from a patient who received antiretroviral therapy. According to the study, the label for this sample's cell subset or site signals: CD40L+CD69+ CD4 T cells responding to CMV lysate. All receptors come from an adult man with HIV who was CMV-seropositive.

The chain joins TRBV6-5 to TRBJ2-7, with D tentatively TRBD1 or TRBD2 (5 bases each). Germline V CDR1 and CDR2: MNHEY, SVGAGI. V dropped 7 bases and J dropped 2 bases, with 15 bases sitting between them. This CDR3 region has 14 residues. CDR3 protein: CASKSGRLTYEQYF. CDR3 in DNA: TGTGCCAGCAAATCGGGACGGTTAACCTACGAGCAGTACTTC.

This clone was seen a single time. The chain recombines TRBV2 with TRBJ2-7; TRBD1 matches 9 bases. Germline loops: CDR1 SNHLY, CDR2 FYNNEI. The V segment lost 0 bases and the J segment 2 bases; nucleotides outside the gene matches: 2. The CDR3 has 15 residues. CDR3 loop: CASSEAWDRAYEQYF. The CDR3 DNA follows: TGTGCCAGCAGTGAAGCGTGGGACAGGGCCTACGAGCAGTACTTC.

This chain connects TRBV18 to TRBJ2-1; D possibly corresponds to TRBD2 (6 bases). Deletions cut 3 bases from V and 7 bases from J, with 19 bases between. Germline CDR1 KGHSH, CDR2 LQKENI. The CDR3 consists of 16 residues. The CDR3 region is CASSPLLGGIYNEQFF. CDR3 nucleotide sequence: TGTGCCAGCTCACCCCTGCTCGGGGGTATTTATAATGAGCAGTTCTTC.

The sample holds a few counts of this clone. The chain links TRBV28 to TRBJ1-5; D remains ambiguous. Trimming pared 2 bases from V and 5 bases from J, leaving 4 bases between. The germline V gene has CDR1 MDHEN and CDR2 SYDVKM. There are 12 residues in the CDR3. CDR3 protein: CASSLMHQPQHF. The CDR3 coding sequence is TGTGCCAGCAGTTTAATGCATCAGCCCCAGCATTTT.

The genes are TRBV11-2 and TRBJ2-6; 7 bases map to TRBD1. There are 18 residues in the CDR3. In germline, CDR1 is SGHAT, CDR2 FQNNGV. Germline trimming cut 4 bases from V and 0 bases from J; bases unmatched to any gene: 9. The CDR3 loop is CASSSSGQFVSGANVLTF. CDR3 coding DNA: TGTGCCAGCAGCTCATCGGGACAGTTCGTCTCTGGGGCCAACGTCCTGACTTTC.

The chain links TRBV2 to TRBJ1-6; D is unresolved. V shed 11 bases and J shed 0 bases, with 14 bases lying between them. The CDR3 sequence is 15 residues long. The germline CDR1 and CDR2 sequences are SNHLY and FYNNEI. The CDR3 DNA reads TGTGCCTCCAAGGAGGTCCTCTCCTATAATTCACCCCTCCACTTT. Translating it yields CASKEVLSYNSPLHF. The variable domain in full, completed from reference TRBV2 and TRBJ1-6, reads EPEVTQTPSHQVTQMGQEVILRCVPISNHLYFYWYRQILGQKVEFLVSFYNNEISEKSEIFDDQFSVERPDGSNFTLKIRSTKLEDSAMYFCASKEVLSYNSPLHFGNGTRLTVT.

This chain uses TRBV2 with TRBJ1-1; D ambiguous. The CDR3 sequence is 15 residues long. Trimming cost V 2 bases and J 11 bases, with 21 bases left between them. Germline values: CDR1 SNHLY, CDR2 FYNNEI. The CDR3 DNA follows: TGTGCCAGCAGTGAATACTCTAACGGACTTTCTTCGGCTTTCTTT. It specifies CASSEYSNGLSSAFF. Together with reference TRBV2 and TRBJ1-1, the CDR3 gives the full variable domain: EPEVTQTPSHQVTQMGQEVILRCVPISNHLYFYWYRQILGQKVEFLVSFYNNEISEKSEIFDDQFSVERPDGSNFTLKIRSTKLEDSAMYFCASSEYSNGLSSAFFGQGTRLTVV.

The chain combines TRBV4-2 with TRBJ1-2; a weak D match, TRBD1 (5 bases). The CDR3 covers 15 residues. V shed 0 bases and J shed 7 bases, with 15 bases lying between them. The V gene's germline CDR1 is LGHNA and CDR2 YNFKEQ. DNA of the CDR3: TGTGCCAGCAGCCAAGAGGGACCCAAAGCGGGTGGCTACACCTTC. Encoded protein: CASSQEGPKAGGYTF.

V is TRBV28 and J is TRBJ2-7; maybe TRBD1 (6 bases). CDR3 length: 14 residues. The V gene lost 4 bases and the J gene lost 1 base, with 11 bases spanning the gap. Per the germline V gene, CDR1 is MDHEN and CDR2 is SYDVKM. This chain's CDR3 is CASSSPGHSYEQYF. The CDR3 coding sequence is TGTGCCAGCAGTTCCCCGGGACATTCCTACGAGCAGTACTTC.

The rearrangement links TRBV19 to TRBJ2-2; 9 bases fit TRBD2. J was trimmed by 2 bases and V by 7 bases; bases with no gene match: 5. Germline lookup yields CDR1 LNHDA and CDR2 SQIVND (reference sequence). The CDR3 extends over 15 amino acids. As DNA, the CDR3 is TGTGCCAGTAATGCCGGGACTAGCAACACCGGGGAGCTGTTTTTT. It yields the protein CASNAGTSNTGELFF.